This paragraph reports one T cell receptor beta chain. The specificity of this receptor is unknown. The input lacks base qualities; no much larger clone sits a single base away. Donors were healthy HIV-negative adults with no recently reported acute infections or vaccinations. All donors were Caucasian adults living in Nashville, Tennessee, USA. CD4+ T cells were enriched through magnetic negative selection, after which naive cells were positively selected on CD45RA and the remaining negative fraction served as the memory subset. Blood was collected by leukapheresis, and PBMCs were isolated by Ficoll-Histopaque density gradient centrifugation and then cryopreserved in liquid nitrogen vapor phase. Purity and quantity of every magnetically sorted T cell population were checked by analytical flow cytometry. Genomic DNA was isolated from every sorted fraction and measured by UV absorbance on a Nanodrop 2000c.

The CDR3 contains 13 residues, cysteine and phenylalanine counted. Only the CDR3 region is kept as DNA, spanning 39 bases read in frame from base 1. As encoded in the germline V gene, CDR1 is MDHEN while CDR2 is SYDVKM. A distance of 10 bases separates the germline ends of V and J, which lose 3 bases and 5 bases respectively. This entry belongs to a study of shared clonotypes between healthy human individuals (dated by TCRdb to 2020 to 2022). With respect to the entire study: The cohort included a few men and two women between 18 and 49 years of age. For each donor, CD4 naive and CD4 memory were each given three plates, CD8 naive was given two plates, and CD8 memory was given one plate. Blood TCR repertoires of a handful of healthy adults were deeply sequenced to estimate repertoire size and the extent of clonotype sharing between individuals. To increase sequencing depth and limit assay-specific biases, different laboratories used diverse techniques to prepare libraries and sequence TCR repertoires. Between about 0.94 and 8.9 billion PBMCs per donor were obtained by leukapheresis. What the research found in general, with its limitations: Rarefaction of sorted-subset datasets indicated incomplete sequencing despite the large sequencing depth. Pairwise subsampling led to the expectation that sequencing depth would affect the degree of clonotype sharing among donors. Sampling was limited to blood, and TCR repertoires in tissue likely differ from TCR repertoires in blood. Because the study included only a small number of donors, the genetic and exposure-history diversity represented was limited. Naive subsets generally had larger estimated clonotype richness than memory subsets. When several donors were compared, the shared fraction of clonotypes was around 4.6% for naive CD4, 3.5% for naive CD8, roughly 2.3% for memory CD4, and less than 0.5% for memory CD8. Clonotypes shared by all four sorted-subset donors showed higher generation probabilities than non-shared clonotypes.

Using the deep immunoSEQ assay, TCR CDR3 regions were amplified from genomic DNA by multiplex PCR. Extracted genomic DNA from each cell subset was distributed evenly across all wells of several immunoSEQ 96-well plates, and each plate was treated as a replicate. For sorted subsets, each replicate PCR was loaded with about 0.2 ug genomic DNA, equivalent to some 27,000 T cell genomes. Purified libraries were measured with a Qubit 3.0 fluorometer, size-checked on a Bioanalyzer 2100, and measured again with the KAPA Library Quantification kit. Every immunoSEQ 96-well plate was sequenced on a separate single-read 150-cycle Illumina NextSeq 550 flow cell. Turning to the authors' computational methods: Because the immunoSEQ output held only junctional sequences and lacked quality scores, the filtering could not match the filtering applied to full-length reads. To assign V/J genes and CDR3, sequences were annotated against IMGT germline references using PyIR, a Python wrapper for IgBLAST v1.9. Any read was removed if the V/J assignment was weak (E-value above 1e-6), the CDR3 was missing, or the read contained stop codons, out-of-frame junctions, or ambiguous translated residues. V3J clonotypes were defined as sequences sharing an identical inferred V gene, J gene, and CDR3 amino acid sequence. Percentage overlap between repertoires was computed as shared unique clonotypes divided by the size of the smaller repertoire. RTK rarefaction, the Chao1 estimator, and Recon v2.1 estimates of unobserved clonotypes were used to assess repertoire richness. Generation probabilities were computed with OLGA for all TCRbeta clonotypes obtained by the gDNA method from several donors. As stored in TCRdb, this immuneACCESS dataset retains in-frame rearrangements with V and J assigned. A fraction of the clones does not appear; measured against another copy, unresolved V genes explain less than half of the discrepancy, and the remainder lacks a known reason. That table furnishes V, J and clone size, whereas the DNA furnished D and trimming. The sample has fewer than 3 million clones on record, 80% to 95% of them singletons. The top ten hold 0.37% of the sample.

This clonotype was obtained from a man between 18 and 35 years old in good health. Some clones in this sample may be carry-over from other donors' samples. Source material: naive CD4+ T cells from PBMCs. The cell subset or site label corresponds to: CD45RA+ positively selected. The chain joins TRBV28 to TRBJ1-2; the D gene cannot be named for sure. The CDR3 has the sequence CASSLAGFYGYTF. The nucleotides are TGTGCCAGCAGTTTGGCGGGTTTTTATGGCTACACCTTC.